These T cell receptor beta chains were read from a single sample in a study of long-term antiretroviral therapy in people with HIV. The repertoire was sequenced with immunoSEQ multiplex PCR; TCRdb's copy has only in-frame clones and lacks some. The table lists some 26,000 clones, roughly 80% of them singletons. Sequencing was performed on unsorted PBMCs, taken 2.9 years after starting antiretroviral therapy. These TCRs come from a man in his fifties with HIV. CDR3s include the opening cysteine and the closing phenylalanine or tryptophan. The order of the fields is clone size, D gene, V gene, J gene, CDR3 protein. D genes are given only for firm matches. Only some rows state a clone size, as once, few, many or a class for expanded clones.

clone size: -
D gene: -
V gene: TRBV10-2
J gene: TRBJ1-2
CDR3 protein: CASSESGGYGYTF

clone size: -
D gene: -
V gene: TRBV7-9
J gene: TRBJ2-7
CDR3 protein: CASSLGTSKVGEQYF

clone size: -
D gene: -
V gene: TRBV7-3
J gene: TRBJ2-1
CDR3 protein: CASSLGRRRYNEQFF

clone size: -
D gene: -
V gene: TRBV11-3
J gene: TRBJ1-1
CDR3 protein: CASSFQENTEAFF

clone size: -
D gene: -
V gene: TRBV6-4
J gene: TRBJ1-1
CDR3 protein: CASRSGVNTEAFF

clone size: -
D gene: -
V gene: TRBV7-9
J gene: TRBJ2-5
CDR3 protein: CASSSTEQETQYF

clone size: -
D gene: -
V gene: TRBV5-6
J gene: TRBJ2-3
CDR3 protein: CASSLGTSTDTQYF

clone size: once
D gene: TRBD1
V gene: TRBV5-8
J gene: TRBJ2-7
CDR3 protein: CASSFRGQGESGEQYF

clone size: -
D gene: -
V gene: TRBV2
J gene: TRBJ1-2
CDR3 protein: CASSGLMPNYGYTF

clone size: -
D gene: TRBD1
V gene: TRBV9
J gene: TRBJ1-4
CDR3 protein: CASSPHPRWDRGARDEKLFF

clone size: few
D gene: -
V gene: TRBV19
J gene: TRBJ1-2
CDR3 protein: CASSIKGGIGYTF

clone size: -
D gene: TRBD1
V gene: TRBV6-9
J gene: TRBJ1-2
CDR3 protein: CASSYSTGGYYGYTF

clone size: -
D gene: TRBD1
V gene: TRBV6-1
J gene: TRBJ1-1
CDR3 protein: CASSGGQANTEAFF

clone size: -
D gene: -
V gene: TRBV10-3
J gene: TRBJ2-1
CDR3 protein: CAISEPLVGNEQFF

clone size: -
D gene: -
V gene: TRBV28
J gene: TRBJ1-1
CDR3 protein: CASRVAGLNTEAFF

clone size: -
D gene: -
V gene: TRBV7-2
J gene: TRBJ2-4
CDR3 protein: CASSLALAGAVNIQYF

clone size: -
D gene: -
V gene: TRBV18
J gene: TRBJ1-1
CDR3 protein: CASSPREAEAFF

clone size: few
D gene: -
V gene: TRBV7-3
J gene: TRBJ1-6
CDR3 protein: CASSLAGVNSPLHF

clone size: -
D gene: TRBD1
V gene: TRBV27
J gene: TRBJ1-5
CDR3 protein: CASSSDRGQPQHF

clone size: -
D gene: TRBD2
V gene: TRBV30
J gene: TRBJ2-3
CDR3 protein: CAQTSGGALVTDTQYF

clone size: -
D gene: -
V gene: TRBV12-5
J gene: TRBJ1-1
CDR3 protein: CASALGGVNTEAFF

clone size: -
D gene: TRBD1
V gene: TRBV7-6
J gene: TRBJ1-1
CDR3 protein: CASSLDPGGRSTEAFF

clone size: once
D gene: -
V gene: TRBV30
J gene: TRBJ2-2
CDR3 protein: CAWRTFANTGEPFF

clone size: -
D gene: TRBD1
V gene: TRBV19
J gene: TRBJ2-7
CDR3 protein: CASSNRGSYEQYF

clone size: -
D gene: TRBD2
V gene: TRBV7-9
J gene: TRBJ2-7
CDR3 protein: CASSSRLAGGSYEQYF

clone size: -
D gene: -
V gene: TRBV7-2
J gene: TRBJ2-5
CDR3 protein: CASSLEPVQETQYF

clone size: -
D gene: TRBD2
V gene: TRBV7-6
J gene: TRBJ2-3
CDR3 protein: CASSFPSGAPTDTQYF

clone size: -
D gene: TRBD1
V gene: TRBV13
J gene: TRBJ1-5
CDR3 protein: CASSLGGTGNQPQHF

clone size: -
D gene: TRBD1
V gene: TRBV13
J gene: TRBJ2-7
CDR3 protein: CASSPQGEVYEQYF

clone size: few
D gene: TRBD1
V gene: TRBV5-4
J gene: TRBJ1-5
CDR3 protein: CASSQGGTGGNQPQHF

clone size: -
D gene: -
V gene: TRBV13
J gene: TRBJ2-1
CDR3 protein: CASSFTRRVNEQFF

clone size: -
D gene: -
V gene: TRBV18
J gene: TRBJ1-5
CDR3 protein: CASSPASGNQPQHF

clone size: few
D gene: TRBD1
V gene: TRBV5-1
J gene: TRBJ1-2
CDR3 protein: CASSADRVIGGYTF

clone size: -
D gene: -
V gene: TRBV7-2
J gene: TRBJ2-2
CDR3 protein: CASSLNTELFF

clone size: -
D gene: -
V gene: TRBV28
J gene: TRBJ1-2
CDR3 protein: CASRNYGYTF

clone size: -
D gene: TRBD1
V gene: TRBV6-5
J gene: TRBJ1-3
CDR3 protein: CASSYDRAAGNTIYF

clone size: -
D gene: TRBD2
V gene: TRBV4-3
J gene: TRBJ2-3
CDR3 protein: CASSQDSSGGATDTQYF

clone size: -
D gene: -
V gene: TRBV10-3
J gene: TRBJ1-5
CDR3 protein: CAISDGNQPQHF

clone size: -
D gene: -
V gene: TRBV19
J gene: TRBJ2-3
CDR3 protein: CASSIQLETDTQYF

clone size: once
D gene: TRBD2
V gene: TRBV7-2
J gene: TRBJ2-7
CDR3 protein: CASSLSDGGAYEQYF

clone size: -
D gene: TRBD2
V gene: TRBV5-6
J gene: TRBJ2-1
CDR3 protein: CASSLRGGGANEQFF

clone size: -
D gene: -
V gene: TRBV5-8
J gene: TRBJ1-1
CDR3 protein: CASSGTLPLNTEAFF

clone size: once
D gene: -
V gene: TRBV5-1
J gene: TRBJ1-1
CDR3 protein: CASSLDSPTEAFF

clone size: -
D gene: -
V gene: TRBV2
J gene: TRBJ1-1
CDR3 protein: CASSTFGGGSEAFF

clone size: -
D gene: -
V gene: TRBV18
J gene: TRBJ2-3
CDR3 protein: CASSPLGRRSTDTQYF